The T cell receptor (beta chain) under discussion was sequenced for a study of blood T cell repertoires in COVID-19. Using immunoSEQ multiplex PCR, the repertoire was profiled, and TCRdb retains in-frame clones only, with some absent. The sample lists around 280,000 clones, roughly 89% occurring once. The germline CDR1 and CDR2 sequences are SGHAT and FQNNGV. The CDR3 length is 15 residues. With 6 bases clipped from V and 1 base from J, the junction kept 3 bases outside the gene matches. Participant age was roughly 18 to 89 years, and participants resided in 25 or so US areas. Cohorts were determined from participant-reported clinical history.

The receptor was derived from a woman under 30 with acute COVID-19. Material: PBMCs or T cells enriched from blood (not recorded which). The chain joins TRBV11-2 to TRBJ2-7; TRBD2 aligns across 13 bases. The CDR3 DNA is TGTGCCAGCAGGCGACTAGCGGGGGGATCCTACGAGCAGTACTTC. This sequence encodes CASRRLAGGSYEQYF.